Presented here are 28 T cell receptor beta chains from one specimen sequenced in a study of regulatory T cells in long-lasting Graves disease. CDR3-region Arm-PCR and iRepertoire HTBI primers produced the TCR beta libraries. TCRdb reprocessed the multiplex PCR reads via MiXCR and lists one record per CDR3 protein. The sample consists of about 200,000 distinct CDR3 sequences, about 19% of them appearing once. The sample's time point: newly diagnosed GD, antithyroid drugs for less than 3 months. Researchers made the TCR library from RNA that was extracted from PBMCs. The same data also contributed to another study, on T cells in Graves' hyperthyroidism and ophthalmopathy.

Material: peripheral blood mononuclear cells (PBMCs), obtained at new diagnosis, from a patient treated with antithyroid drugs. The receptor source for this set is a woman under 40 with Graves disease.

This clonotype was seen a handful of times. Being one base from a much bigger clone, this may be a read error. The CDR3 does not close with the conserved phenylalanine or tryptophan, likely indicating a read error. V usage is TRBV10-2 and J usage is TRBJ1-1; D call uncertain. Germline V gene lookup returns CDR1 WSHSY and CDR2 SAAADI. The CDR3 runs 12 residues. The V gene lost 8 bases and the J gene lost 1 base, with 8 bases spanning the gap. For the CDR3, the DNA is TGCGCCAGCCTCCGACAGAACACTGAAGCTTTCCTT. Its translation is CASLRQNTEAFL.

At least ten counts were recorded for this clonotype. The chain combines TRBV7-3 with TRBJ1-1; D is unresolved. The CDR3 has 13 amino acids. Germline V gives CDR1 SGHTA, CDR2 FQGTGA. Deletions cut 5 bases from V and 5 bases from J, with 12 bases between. CDR3: CASSLMLGTEAFF. Written as DNA, the CDR3 is TGTGCCAGCAGCCTCATGCTGGGTACTGAAGCTTTCTTT.

This clonotype was seen ten or more times. This chain uses TRBV3-1 with TRBJ1-1, with D unclear. This CDR3 region has 13 residues. CDR1 and CDR2 from the germline V gene are LGHDT and YNNKEL (reference sequence). Trimming cost V 4 bases and J 7 bases, with 13 bases left between them. Written as DNA, the CDR3 is TGTGCCAGCAGCCCCCTCGGGGAGGTTGAAGCTTTCTTT. Encoded protein: CASSPLGEVEAFF.

The V and J genes are TRBV25-1 and TRBJ1-3; unclear D gene. CDR3 length equals 11 residues. Trimming cost V 4 bases and J 5 bases, with 3 bases left between them. Germline-derived CDR1 and CDR2 are MGHDK and SYGVNS. The CDR3 bases are TGTGCCAGCAGTGGGCGAAACACCATATATTTT. This codes for CASSGRNTIYF.

This clonotype occurred many times. The genes are TRBV9 and TRBJ1-2; 9 bases align to TRBD1. The CDR3 spans 15 residues. Germline V lookup: CDR1 SGDLS, CDR2 YYNGEE. V shed 0 bases and J 7 bases; nucleotides not matched to a gene: 7. CDR3 nucleotide sequence: TGTGCCAGCAGCGTAGTGGGGACAGGGTCCTTTGGCTACACCTTC. This sequence encodes CASSVVGTGSFGYTF.

This clonotype was seen repeatedly, ten times or more. The V gene is TRBV6-2 or TRBV6-3, the J gene TRBJ1-1; weak D call: TRBD1 (5 bases). V gave up 5 bases and J gave up 3 bases, with 16 bases separating them. Germline values: CDR1 MNHEY, CDR2 SVGEGT. The CDR3 extends over 15 amino acids. The DNA of the CDR3 is TGTGCCAGCAGTGACGCCACGGGGGGTGACACTGAAGCTTTCTTT. Translated: CASSDATGGDTEAFF.

The V call is TRBV12-5, the J call TRBJ1-5; 7 bases map to TRBD1. The germline V gene has CDR1 LGHNT and CDR2 FRNRAP. CDR3 length: 12 residues. J gave up 10 bases and V 1 base, and 1 base lay outside the gene matches. CDR3 sequence: CASGLGDRPQHF. The CDR3 DNA follows: TGTGCTAGTGGTTTGGGGGACAGACCCCAGCATTTT.

The CDR3 DNA follows: TGTGCTAGTGGTTTGGCGGGACCAAGGAACACTGAAGCTTTCTTT. This gives the protein CASGLAGPRNTEAFF. The gene calls are TRBV12-5 and TRBJ1-1; possible D gene TRBD1, 5 bases. V was shortened by 1 base and J by 1 base, with 10 bases between the two germline ends. The germline gives CDR1 LGHNT, CDR2 FRNRAP. The CDR3 extends over 15 amino acids.

This clonotype was picked up many times. This chain connects TRBV5-1 to TRBJ2-5; 12 nucleotides align to TRBD2. Germline loops: CDR1 SGHRS, CDR2 YFSETQ. With V trimmed by 0 bases and J by 5 bases, 8 bases remained unmatched. This CDR3 is built from 17 residues. The CDR3 DNA reads TGCGCCAGCAGCTTGGCACTAGCGGGAGGTAGAGGGGAGACCCAGTACTTC. Protein sequence: CASSLALAGGRGETQYF.

There are many counts of this clonotype. The V gene is TRBV11-2, the J gene TRBJ2-4; D is unresolved. This CDR3 region has 13 residues. The germline V gene has CDR1 SGHAT and CDR2 FQNNGV. V lost 2 bases, J lost 6 bases, and 8 bases lay in between. Written as DNA, the CDR3 is TGTGCCAGCAGCTTATCGGGTCCAAACATTCAGTACTTC. It translates to CASSLSGPNIQYF.

A word on this clonotype: The junction and the germline gene differ at one end; a read error may be behind it. The chain employs TRBV7-7 and TRBJ2-5; D may be TRBD1 (6 bases). The CDR3 consists of 15 residues. Germline V lookup: CDR1 SSHAT, CDR2 FNYEAQ (reference sequence). In DNA, the CDR3 is TGTGCTAGCAGCTACTCCCGGGACAACCAAGAGACCCAGTACTTC. Encoded protein: CASSYSRDNQETQYF.

This sequence joins TRBV2 and TRBJ2-2, with 9 positions matching TRBD2. Trimming cost V 10 bases and J 7 bases; bases outside gene matches: 16. The CDR3 length is 16 residues. The germline gives CDR1 SNHLY, CDR2 FYNNEI. The CDR3 region has the DNA TGTGCCACGCTTAGCGGGAGCGGGACCGGGCACGGGGAGCTGTTTTTT. This sequence encodes CATLSGSGTGHGELFF.

This clonotype occurred many times. The chain has TRBV6-5 and TRBJ1-6, with unresolved D. The CDR3 consists of 14 residues. The germline V gene has CDR1 MNHEY and CDR2 SVGAGI. V lost 0 bases and J 5 bases, leaving 5 bases between the germline ends. CDR3 in amino acids: CASSYSRDNSPLHF. The CDR3, as DNA: TGTGCCAGCAGTTACTCGAGGGATAATTCACCCCTCCACTTT.

This clonotype was detected a few times. The chain joins TRBV7-2 to TRBJ1-2; D remains ambiguous. Deletions cut 7 bases from V and 5 bases from J, with 14 bases between. The CDR3 is 13 amino acids. CDR1 and CDR2 (germline): SGHTA, FQGNSA. This chain's CDR3 is CASTSPLTYGYTF. The CDR3 DNA is TGTGCCAGCACCTCCCCGCTGACATATGGCTACACCTTC.

This clonotype was recorded a few times. This chain uses TRBV10-3 with TRBJ2-2; no firm D call. CDR3 length equals 16 residues. Germline V gene data show CDR1 as ENHRY and CDR2 as SYGVKD. V gave up 3 bases and J gave up 2 bases, with 13 bases separating them. In DNA, the CDR3 is TGTGCCATCAGTGACACCGGGCGAGTAAACACCGGGGAGCTGTTTTTT. It encodes CAISDTGRVNTGELFF.

The count of this clonotype is one. The V gene is TRBV28, the J gene TRBJ2-7; the match to TRBD1 covers 11 bases. The CDR3 has 14 residues. V shed 4 bases, J shed 6 bases, and the junction held 5 bases outside the gene matches. CDR1 is MDHEN and CDR2 is SYDVKM in the germline V gene. The CDR3 protein is CASSSWTGGLEQYF. The DNA for the CDR3 is TGTGCCAGCAGTTCCTGGACAGGGGGCCTCGAGCAGTACTTC.

This clonotype was recorded at least ten times. V usage is TRBV10-1 and J usage is TRBJ2-1; 14 bases map to TRBD2. Trimming took 7 bases from V and 8 from J; bases not matched to a gene: 7. The CDR3 loop spans 15 amino acids. The germline V gene has CDR1 WNHNN and CDR2 SYGVQD (reference sequence). This CDR3 is CASTPGTSGSDEQFF. The CDR3 DNA reads as TGCGCCAGCACCCCCGGGACTAGCGGGAGTGATGAGCAGTTCTTC.

This clonotype was recorded many times. This sequence joins TRBV29-1 and TRBJ1-2, with TRBD1 identical over 10 bases. Losses at the gene ends were 4 bases for V and 1 base for J; bases not matched to a gene: 3. Germline-derived CDR1 and CDR2 are SQVTM and ANQGSEA. The length of the CDR3 is 14 residues. The CDR3 loop reads CSVGTGGFNYGYTF. The CDR3 DNA follows: TGCAGCGTTGGGACAGGGGGTTTTAACTATGGCTACACCTTC.

Of note for this clonotype: This likely traces to a read error, being one base from a far larger clone. This rearrangement joins TRBV3-1 to TRBJ1-1, with D uncertain. Per germline, CDR1 LGHDT and CDR2 YNNKEL (reference sequence). This CDR3 is built from 13 residues. V shed 7 bases and J shed 4 bases, with 13 bases lying between them. The CDR3 spells CASIDDLSTEAFF. The CDR3 coding sequence is TGTGCCAGCATTGACGATCTGAGCACTGAAGCTTTCTTT. The full variable domain, rest sourced from reference TRBV3-1 and TRBJ1-1, is DTAVSQTPKYLVTQMGNDKSIKCEQNLGHDTMYWYKQDSKKFLKIMFSYNNKELIINETVPNRFSPKSPDKAHLNLHINSLELGDSAVYFCASIDDLSTEAFFGQGTRLTVV.

In regard to this clonotype: At one end, the junction sequence differs from germline, possibly due to a read error. This chain joins TRBV11-3 and TRBJ2-1, with 7 bases matching TRBD1. There are 12 residues in the CDR3. Germline CDR1 and CDR2: SGHNT and YENEEA. The CDR3 bases are TGTGCCAGCAGCATCTCCCGGGACAGCCATCGATTC. This sequence encodes CASSISRDSHRF.

This clonotype was seen repeatedly, ten times or more. The V and J genes are TRBV2 and TRBJ1-4, with TRBD1 identical over 12 bases. This CDR3 spans 17 amino acids. CDR1 is SNHLY and CDR2 is FYNNEI in the germline V gene. V shed 4 bases and J 3 bases; nucleotides not matched to a gene: 6. The CDR3 nucleotides read TGTGCCAGCAGTGCCGGGACAGGGGGCGGGGCTAATGAAAAACTGTTTTTT. This translates into CASSAGTGGGANEKLFF.

This clonotype has ten or more counts. The chain has TRBV20-1 and TRBJ1-4, with D unclear. Deletions cut 0 bases from V and 0 bases from J, with 8 bases between. CDR1 is DFQATT, CDR2 SNEGSKA, per germline (reference sequence). The CDR3 totals 15 residues. Here the CDR3 DNA reads TGCAGTGCTAGAGATCTTGCATCAACTAATGAAAAACTGTTTTTT. Encoded protein: CSARDLASTNEKLFF.

At least ten counts were recorded for this clonotype. CDR3 coding DNA: TGTGCCTGGAGTGTTCTAAGGCGGGAGCCCAATACGCAGTATTTT. Protein: CAWSVLRREPNTQYF. This chain uses TRBV30 with TRBJ2-3; 7 nucleotides line up with TRBD2. The length of the CDR3 is 15 residues. Trimming took 0 bases from V and 7 from J; bases not matched to a gene: 10. Germline CDR1 GTSNPN, CDR2 SVGIG (reference sequence).

As regards this clonotype: With a far larger clone one base away, a read error is the likely cause. The chain recombines TRBV6-8 with TRBJ1-5; a possible D gene is TRBD1 (6 bases). Germline V gene data show CDR1 as MNHGY and CDR2 as SAAAGT. CDR3 length: 13 residues. CDR3 DNA sequence: TGTACCAAGGGGGGCAGCGGCAATCAGCCCCAGCATTTT. Amino acid sequence: CTKGGSGNQPQHF.

This clonotype was seen ten or more times. This chain uses TRBV12-3 or TRBV12-4 with TRBJ1-5; D remains ambiguous. V dropped 4 bases and J dropped 4 bases, with 8 bases sitting between them. This CDR3 region has 13 residues. The CDR3 DNA reads TGTGCCAGCAGTTCCCAGGAGAATCAGCCCCAGCATTTT. Amino acid sequence: CASSSQENQPQHF.

Many counts were recorded for this clonotype. This chain connects TRBV18 to TRBJ2-1; no clear D. The V and J ends lost 1 base and 1 base respectively, with 11 bases between them. Looked up from germline, CDR1 is KGHSH and CDR2 is LQKENI. The CDR3 totals 16 residues. CDR3 in DNA: TGTGCCAGCTCACCACGCGACCGGAAGTCCTACAATGAGCAGTTCTTC. Amino acids: CASSPRDRKSYNEQFF.

This clonotype was counted at least ten times. The chain carries TRBV10-3 and TRBJ2-3, with 10 bases aligning to TRBD2. Germline CDR1 reads ENHRY; CDR2 reads SYGVKD. V gave up 6 bases and J gave up 6 bases; unmatched junction bases: 6. The CDR3 extends over 14 amino acids. CDR3: CAIRASGRSDTQYF. CDR3 DNA sequence: TGTGCCATCAGGGCTAGCGGGAGATCCGATACGCAGTATTTT.

In its sample, this clonotype was seen many times. The rearrangement links TRBV30 to TRBJ2-6, with D uncertain. Germline V gives CDR1 GTSNPN, CDR2 SVGIG (reference sequence). This CDR3 has 13 amino acids. With 1 base removed from V and 4 bases from J, the gap between germline ends came to 5 bases. The CDR3 here is CAWSETGANVLTF. As DNA, the CDR3 is TGTGCCTGGAGTGAGACGGGGGCCAACGTCCTGACTTTC.